This TCR beta chain was captured in a study of blood T cell repertoires in COVID-19. The CDR3 totals 15 residues. Germline CDR1 SGHAT, CDR2 FQDESV (reference sequence). Trimming took 5 bases from V and 2 from J; bases not matched to a gene: 4. Original handling: Cell counts per sample came from amplifying reference gene primers. The assay was immunoSEQ multiplex PCR, and TCRdb's table has in-frame clones only and misses some. The V and J calls and clone size come from that table; D and trimming were worked out from the DNA. The sample contains 500,000 to 600,000 clones, roughly 91% of which appear only once. Enrolled during active infection, Seattle patients were then followed longitudinally.

The sample comprised peripheral blood. The TCR originated in a woman between 45 and 65 years old with COVID-19, enrolled during active disease. The chain combines TRBV11-1 with TRBJ2-1; 9 bases fit TRBD1. The CDR3 sequence: CASSPDRGAYNEQFF. DNA of the CDR3: TGTGCCAGCAGCCCAGACAGGGGGGCCTACAATGAGCAGTTCTTC.